These T cell receptor beta chains were read from a single sample in a study of cytomegalovirus exposure and HLA in healthy donors. Only in-frame clones appear in the TCRdb table, and some are missing; sequencing was by immunoSEQ multiplex PCR. The data hold 90,000 to 120,000 clones, with 81% observed a single time. The specimen sequenced was PBMCs. All receptors come from a man aged 25-45 years in good health and CMV-seronegative. CDR3s include the opening cysteine and the closing phenylalanine or tryptophan. Fields, in order: clone size, V gene, J gene, CDR3 protein. Where a row states a size, it is once, few, many or the class of an expanded clone; other rows omit it.

>once|TRBV5-1|TRBJ2-2
CASSSSGTVTGELFF
>-|TRBV5-1|TRBJ2-5
CASSLTGGLAGEETQYF
>-|TRBV11-2|TRBJ1-4
CASSRGQLATNEKLFF
>few|TRBV5-4|TRBJ2-5
CASSAGQLQETQYF
>-|TRBV2|TRBJ2-5
CASWGDQETQYF
>-|TRBV5-4|TRBJ1-2
CASSLEQGRTYGYTF
>-|TRBV11-3|TRBJ2-1
CASSLEPAGHNEQFF
>-|TRBV30|TRBJ2-3
CAWALGGDTDTQYF
>-|TRBV7-8|TRBJ1-1
CASSQKGGTGGTEAFF
>-|TRBV2|TRBJ2-1
CASSEHSLGNEQFF
>-|TRBV9|TRBJ1-3
CASSTPGNTIYF
>-|TRBV15|TRBJ2-5
CATSSSGPIQYQETQYF
>-|TRBV29-1|TRBJ1-1
CSAVGGLNTEAFF
>-|TRBV7-2|TRBJ2-7
CASSLGLAGVRGEQYF
>-|TRBV6-1|TRBJ1-2
CASTQGVPYNGYTF
>-|TRBV28|TRBJ1-5
CASITVFDSNQPQHF
>-|TRBV30|TRBJ1-1
CAWERGQGPIEAFF
>-|TRBV19|TRBJ2-1
CASSIGGGDLHEQFF
>-|TRBV30|TRBJ2-3
CAWTDPRAGGRFDTQYF
>-|TRBV4-1|TRBJ2-5
CASSQELGLRETQYF
>-|TRBV19|TRBJ1-1
CASRMDRWGNTEAFF
>-|TRBV29-1|TRBJ2-1
CSVEGLAQTYNEQFF
>-|TRBV6-1|TRBJ2-7
CASSGSLIFYEQYF
>-|TRBV6-7|TRBJ1-3
CASSLGHPGNTIYF
>-|TRBV6-5|TRBJ2-5
CASSPSGPQETQYF
>-|TRBV19|TRBJ2-1
CASEGGDYLYNEQFF
>-|TRBV5-1|TRBJ2-7
CASSPGLQSEQYF
>-|TRBV13|TRBJ2-7
CASSPVSGTGGYEQYF
>few|TRBV6-1|TRBJ2-4
CASSEAERELKIQYF
>-|TRBV7-3|TRBJ2-1
CASSFLPNNEQFF
>-|TRBV29-1|TRBJ2-1
CSVAGRSSYNEQFF
>-|TRBV13|TRBJ2-1
CASSSGTRAYNEQFF
>-|TRBV7-2|TRBJ2-7
CASSIGGLEQYF
>-|TRBV18|TRBJ2-7
CASSPTTNYEQYF
>-|TRBV7-2|TRBJ2-7
CASSKGGGGLYEQYF
>-|TRBV6-5|TRBJ1-5
CASSSTGQGRNQPQHF
>-|TRBV5-8|TRBJ2-7
CASSWGLSYEQYF